This T cell receptor beta chain was recovered during a study of T cells after posttransplantation cyclophosphamide. Regarding the study as a whole: After PTCy, TRB diversity resembled that of CNI/methotrexate controls. Donor CD8+ memory clones often dominated recipient blood repertoires at later times. TRB overlap between skin or GI tissue T cells and blood was limited.

Cells defined as naive were viable CD3+CD4+ or CD3+CD8+ and CCR7+CD45RA+CD45RO-CD95-CD27+CD28+. Peripheral blood was collected from the related graft donor on the marrow donation day. Germline CDR1 and CDR2: SEHNR and FQNEAQ (reference sequence). V was clipped by 5 bases and J by 4 bases; unmatched bases: 12. The CDR3 has 16 residues. Comments on this clone: Its antigen is unknown.

Measured with immunoSEQ multiplex PCR; TCRdb has only the in-frame clones, and not every one. The sample contains some 20,000 clones, approximately 97% of which appear only once. Sample: naive CD4+ T cells sorted from PBMCs. The sequence derives from a middle-aged man in good health, CMV-negative, and a related stem cell transplant donor. The genes are TRBV7-9 and TRBJ1-2, with 8 nucleotides matching TRBD1. The CDR3 spells CASSGGGQGAPYGYTF. DNA of the CDR3: TGTGCCAGCAGCGGGGGAGGACAGGGCGCACCCTATGGCTACACCTTC.